This T cell receptor (beta chain) comes out of a study of blood T cell repertoires in COVID-19. On the study more broadly: The United States, Italy and Spain provided the acute and convalescent COVID-19 samples. Sources were T cells, B-cell-depleted T cells, or PBMCs; the material itself was cDNA or gDNA.

Here immunoSEQ multiplex PCR was the method, and the copy in TCRdb shows in-frame clones only, minus some. The data contain some 150,000 clones, around 84% of them singletons. Sample: peripheral blood. The sequence was collected from a human donor in a cohort sampled during active COVID-19.

CDR3 in DNA: TGCAGCCTCGGGACTAGCGGTTCTGGTGAGCAGTTCTTC. This sequence encodes CSLGTSGSGEQFF. This rearrangement joins TRBV29-1 to TRBJ2-1, with 11 bases matching TRBD2. The CDR3 length is 13 residues. V shed 8 bases, J shed 9 bases, and the junction held 9 bases outside the gene matches. Germline loops: CDR1 SQVTM, CDR2 ANQGSEA.